The 23 T cell receptor beta chains given below trace back to one sample, sequenced in a study of blood T cells in healthy people across ages. The second PCR ran about 6 to 11 cycles with a sample-barcoded 5' primer and J-beta primers. TCRdb ran MiXCR on the 5' RACE reads and lists one entry per CDR3 protein. The table lists fewer than 2,000,000 distinct CDR3 sequences, about 32% of them singletons, with around 11% in the top ten. The sequenced sample was blood. The receptors stem from a woman in her twenties or thirties in good health.

This clonotype was seen only a few times. V is TRBV9 and J is TRBJ2-3; 12 bases match TRBD2. Germline-derived CDR1 and CDR2 are SGDLS and YYNGEE. Trimming took 4 bases from V and 3 from J; bases not matched to a gene: 12. This CDR3 region has 18 residues. The CDR3 loop reads CASSHGLAGSPMTDTQYF. The CDR3 DNA reads TGTGCCAGCAGCCATGGACTAGCGGGAAGTCCGATGACAGATACGCAGTATTTT.

Concerning this clonotype: One end of the junction does not line up with germline, which may come from a read error. The chain links TRBV6-6 to TRBJ1-5; D not resolved. Germline CDR1 is MNHNY and CDR2 is SVGAGI (reference sequence). The length of the CDR3 is 15 residues. As DNA, the CDR3 is TGTACCAGCAGTTACTTAAGTCCGGGGAATCAGCCCCAGCATTTT. This sequence encodes CTSSYLSPGNQPQHF.

This clonotype was detected ten times or more. The chain combines TRBV27 with TRBJ1-6; 12 positions agree with TRBD1. V lost 6 bases, J lost 0 bases, and 15 bases stayed unmatched. The CDR3 length is 21 residues. Germline-derived CDR1 and CDR2 are MNHEY and SMNVEV (reference sequence). CDR3 sequence reads: CASSLNPGQGARSSYNSPLHF. CDR3 coding DNA: TGTGCCAGCAGCCTGAATCCGGGACAGGGGGCAAGGAGCTCCTATAATTCACCCCTCCACTTT.

The CDR3 region has the DNA TGTGCCAGCAGATCTGGCGCCCTGGAGACTGAAGCTTTCTTT. Amino acids: CASRSGALETEAFF. V gene TRBV6-1 combines with J gene TRBJ1-1; D remains ambiguous. Looked up from germline, CDR1 is MNHNS and CDR2 is SASEGT. Deletions cut 6 bases from V and 5 bases from J, with 16 bases between. This CDR3 is 14 amino acids long.

The chain uses TRBV13 and TRBJ1-2, with D uncertain. Germline loops: CDR1 PRHDT, CDR2 FYEKMQ (reference sequence). The CDR3 runs 13 residues. V lost 5 bases to trimming and J lost 2 bases, with 9 bases between them. The CDR3 sequence is CASSIIGNYGYTF. The CDR3 region has the DNA TGTGCCAGCAGCATTATAGGGAACTATGGCTACACCTTC.

CDR3 DNA: TGCGCCAGCAGCCCGGCAGGGGTAACCGGGGAGCTGTTTTTT. Protein: CASSPAGVTGELFF. The rearrangement uses TRBV5-1 and TRBJ2-2; perhaps TRBD1 as D (6 bases). Between the trimmed V and J ends, which lost 4 bases and 5 bases, there was a span of 12 bases. From germline, CDR1 is SGHRS and CDR2 YFSETQ. The CDR3 length is 14 residues.

In nucleotides, the CDR3 is TGTGCCATGAGGGACTTTATGTCTGGACGCTACACCTTC. This translates into CAMRDFMSGRYTF. This chain uses TRBV10-3 with TRBJ1-2; possibly TRBD1 for D (5 bases). V was pared by 9 bases and J by 9 bases, with 20 bases between. The CDR3 sequence is 13 residues long. Germline V gene sequence: CDR1 ENHRY, CDR2 SYGVKD.

This clonotype was observed a handful of times. The chain combines TRBV4-1 with TRBJ2-3; weak D call: TRBD1 (5 bases). The CDR3 runs to 17 residues. With 4 bases removed from V and 3 bases from J, the gap between germline ends came to 20 bases. Germline CDR1 and CDR2: MGHRA and YSYEKL. CDR3: CASSRQRKGDQTDTQYF. The CDR3 DNA reads as TGCGCCAGCAGCCGGCAGAGGAAAGGGGATCAGACAGATACGCAGTATTTT.

The chain links TRBV9 to TRBJ1-1; tentatively, D is TRBD1 (5 bases). The V and J ends lost 0 bases and 1 base respectively, with 13 bases between them. Germline CDR1 SGDLS, CDR2 YYNGEE. This CDR3 is built from 16 residues. CDR3 DNA sequence: TGTGCCAGCAGCGTAGGGGGCGGCAGGCCGAACACTGAAGCTTTCTTT. Translated, it gives CASSVGGGRPNTEAFF. The full variable domain, rest sourced from reference TRBV9 and TRBJ1-1, is DSGVTQTPKHLITATGQRVTLRCSPRSGDLSVYWYQQSLDQGLQFLIQYYNGEERAKGNILERFSAQQFPDLHSELNLSSLELGDSALYFCASSVGGGRPNTEAFFGQGTRLTVV.

The chain is built from TRBV3-1 and TRBJ2-1, with a weak D call TRBD1 (5 bases). Germline V gene lookup returns CDR1 LGHDT and CDR2 YNNKEL (reference sequence). V shed 4 bases and J shed 5 bases, with 12 bases lying between them. This CDR3 comprises 14 residues. In nucleotides, the CDR3 is TGTGCCAGCAGCCCCTCCCCGACAGACAATGAGCAGTTCTTC. Amino acid sequence: CASSPSPTDNEQFF.

This rearrangement joins TRBV30 to TRBJ2-1; D gene unclear. The germline gives CDR1 GTSNPN, CDR2 SVGIG (reference sequence). V gave up 7 bases and J gave up 4 bases, with 8 bases separating them. The length of the CDR3 is 11 residues. The DNA of the CDR3 is TGTGCCTCCTTAGGATACAATGAGCAGTTCTTC. It specifies CASLGYNEQFF.

The chain has TRBV27 and TRBJ2-3; 10 nucleotides match TRBD2. V shed 10 bases and J 8 bases; nucleotides not matched to a gene: 15. The germline V gene encodes CDR1 MNHEY and CDR2 SMNVEV (reference sequence). This CDR3 region has 15 residues. CDR3 DNA: TGTGCCACAGGGACTAGCGTTAGTAGGGCAGGTACGCAGTATTTT. This gives the protein CATGTSVSRAGTQYF.

V usage is TRBV3-1 and J usage is TRBJ1-4; TRBD1 is a possible D gene (5 bases). Germline V gene sequence: CDR1 LGHDT, CDR2 YNNKEL (reference sequence). V lost 4 bases to trimming and J lost 7 bases, with 13 bases between them. The CDR3 totals 14 residues. The CDR3 is CASSPPGWGEKLFF. CDR3 nucleotides: TGTGCCAGCAGCCCCCCAGGGTGGGGTGAAAAACTGTTTTTT.

The chain carries TRBV28 and TRBJ2-7; weak D call: TRBD1 (7 bases). Deletions cut 10 bases from V and 6 bases from J, with 19 bases between. The germline CDR1 and CDR2 sequences are MDHEN and SYDVKM. CDR3 size: 13 residues. The CDR3 coding sequence is TGTGCCACCCACCGGAGGGGGCTCAGCGAGCAGTACTTC. It translates to CATHRRGLSEQYF.

For this clonotype: One junction end does not reproduce the germline sequence, and a read error may be involved. This rearrangement joins TRBV9 to TRBJ2-7; 9 bases match TRBD2. Germline lookup yields CDR1 SGDLS and CDR2 YYNGEE. The CDR3 contains 18 residues. In DNA form, the CDR3 reads TGTGCCAACAGCGAGAGGAGGGGGCGGACTAGCGACTCCTACGAGCAGTACTTC. As protein: CANSERRGRTSDSYEQYF.

V gene TRBV9 combines with J gene TRBJ2-7, with a weak D call TRBD2 (6 bases). Per the germline V gene, CDR1 is SGDLS and CDR2 is YYNGEE. Trimming removed 3 bases from V and 7 bases from J, with 23 bases in between. The CDR3 has 16 amino acids. This CDR3 is CASSARLGAPYNEQYF. The CDR3 DNA sequence: TGTGCCAGCAGCGCCCGACTAGGTGCGCCCTACAATGAGCAGTACTTC.

This clonotype was counted only a few times. CDR3 in amino acids: CSARRGVLTDTQYF. The CDR3, as DNA: TGCAGTGCTAGAAGGGGAGTTCTCACAGATACGCAGTATTTT. The rearrangement joins TRBV20-1 to TRBJ2-3; D tentatively fits TRBD1 or TRBD2 (5 bases each). Deletions cut 2 bases from V and 2 bases from J, with 11 bases between. This CDR3 is 14 amino acids long. Germline lookup yields CDR1 DFQATT and CDR2 SNEGSKA (reference sequence).

This clonotype was counted only a few times. The chain couples TRBV12-3 or TRBV12-4 to TRBJ2-1; 8 nucleotides align to TRBD2. This CDR3 is 14 amino acids long. V lost 0 bases and J lost 16; bases outside the gene matches: 11. The CDR3 loop is CASSLALGRGALFF. In DNA, the CDR3 is TGTGCCAGCAGTTTAGCTCTAGGGCGGGGGGCACTTTTCTTC.

J is TRBJ2-2 and V is TRBV3-1; D unresolved. Trimming stripped 1 base from V and 2 bases from J, with 11 bases between. This CDR3 is built from 16 residues. CDR1 is LGHDT, CDR2 YNNKEL, per germline (reference sequence). This CDR3 reads CASSQVPAINTGELFF. The CDR3 bases are TGTGCCAGCAGCCAAGTTCCAGCGATAAACACCGGGGAGCTGTTTTTT.

The chain carries TRBV4-2 and TRBJ2-5; D might be TRBD1 or TRBD2, each matching 5 bases. This CDR3 is built from 16 residues. CDR1 is LGHNA, CDR2 YNFKEQ, per germline. With 0 bases removed from V and 2 bases from J, the gap between germline ends came to 13 bases. CDR3 nucleotides: TGTGCCAGCAGCCAAGATGGGGGTCTAAGACAAGAGACCCAGTACTTC. This codes for CASSQDGGLRQETQYF.

V usage is TRBV7-9 and J usage is TRBJ1-1; TRBD1 agrees at 7 bases. This CDR3 has 13 amino acids. V gave up 4 bases and J gave up 7 bases; unmatched junction bases: 6. Germline V lookup: CDR1 SEHNR, CDR2 FQNEAQ (reference sequence). The CDR3 protein is CASSSLAGGEAFF. For the CDR3, the DNA is TGTGCCAGCAGCTCCCTGGCAGGGGGTGAAGCTTTCTTT.

This clonotype was seen a single time. V and J are TRBV27 and TRBJ2-7, with 11 positions matching TRBD2. Per the germline V gene, CDR1 is MNHEY and CDR2 is SMNVEV (reference sequence). The CDR3 is 16 residues long. V was pared by 8 bases and J by 5 bases, with 14 bases of the junction left unmatched. CDR3 nucleotides: TGTGCCAGCGCAAGACAATCTAGCGGGAGGAGGGACGAGCAGTACTTC. Encoded protein: CASARQSSGRRDEQYF.

This chain uses TRBV6-5 with TRBJ1-2, with TRBD1 matching 12 bases. Germline-derived CDR1 and CDR2 are MNHEY and SVGAGI. The CDR3 length is 15 residues. V gave up 6 bases and J gave up 8 bases; unmatched junction bases: 10. CDR3 DNA: TGTGCCAGCAGCCGTCCGGGACAGGGGGCGCGGGGCTACACCTTC. It is translated as CASSRPGQGARGYTF.